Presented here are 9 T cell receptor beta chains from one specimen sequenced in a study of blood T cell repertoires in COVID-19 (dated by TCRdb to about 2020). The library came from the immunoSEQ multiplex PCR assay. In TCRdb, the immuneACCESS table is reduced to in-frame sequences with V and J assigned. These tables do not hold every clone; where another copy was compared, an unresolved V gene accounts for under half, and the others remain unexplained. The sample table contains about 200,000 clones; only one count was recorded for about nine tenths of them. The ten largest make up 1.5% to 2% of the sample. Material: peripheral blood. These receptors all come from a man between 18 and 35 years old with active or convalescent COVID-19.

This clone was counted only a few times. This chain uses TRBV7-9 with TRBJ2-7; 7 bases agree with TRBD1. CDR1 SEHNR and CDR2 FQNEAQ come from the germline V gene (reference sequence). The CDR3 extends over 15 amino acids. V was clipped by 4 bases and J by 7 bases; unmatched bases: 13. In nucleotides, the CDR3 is TGTGCCAGCAGCTCCGGGACAGACCCTACCCGGGAGCAGTACTTC. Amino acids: CASSSGTDPTREQYF.

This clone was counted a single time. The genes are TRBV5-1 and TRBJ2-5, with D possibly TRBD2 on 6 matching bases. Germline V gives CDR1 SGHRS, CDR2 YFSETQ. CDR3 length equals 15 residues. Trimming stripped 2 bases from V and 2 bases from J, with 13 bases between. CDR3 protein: CASSLGSAGQETQYF. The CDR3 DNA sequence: TGCGCCAGCAGCTTAGGTTCGGCGGGACAAGAGACCCAGTACTTC.

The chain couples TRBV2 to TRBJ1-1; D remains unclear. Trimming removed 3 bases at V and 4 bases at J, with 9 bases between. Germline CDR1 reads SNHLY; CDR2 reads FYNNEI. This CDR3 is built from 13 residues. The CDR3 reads CASSEGSGTEAFF. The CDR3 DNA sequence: TGTGCCAGCAGTGAGGGCAGTGGCACTGAAGCTTTCTTT.

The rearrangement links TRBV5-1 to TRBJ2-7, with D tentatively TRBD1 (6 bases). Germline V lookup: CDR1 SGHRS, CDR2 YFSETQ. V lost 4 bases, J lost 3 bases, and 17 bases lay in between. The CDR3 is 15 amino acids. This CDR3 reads CASSIHPQGNYEQYF. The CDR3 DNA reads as TGCGCCAGCAGCATACATCCCCAGGGGAACTACGAGCAGTACTTC.

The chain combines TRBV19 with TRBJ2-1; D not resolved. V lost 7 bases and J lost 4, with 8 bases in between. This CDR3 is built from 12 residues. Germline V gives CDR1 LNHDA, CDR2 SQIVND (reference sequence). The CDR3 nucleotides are TGTGCCAGTAAAAACAATTACAATGAGCAGTTCTTC. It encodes CASKNNYNEQFF. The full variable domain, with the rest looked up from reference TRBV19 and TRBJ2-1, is DGGITQSPKYLFRKEGQNVTLSCEQNLNHDAMYWYRQDPGQGLRLIYYSQIVNDFQKGDIAEGYSVSREKKESFPLTVTSAQKNPTAFYLCASKNNYNEQFFGPGTRLTVL.

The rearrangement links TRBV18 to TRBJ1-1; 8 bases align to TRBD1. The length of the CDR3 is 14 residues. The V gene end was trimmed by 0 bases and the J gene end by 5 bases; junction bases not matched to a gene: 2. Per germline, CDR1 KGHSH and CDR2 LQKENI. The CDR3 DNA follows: TGTGCCAGCTCACCACCGACAGGGGAAACTGAAGCTTTCTTT. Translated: CASSPPTGETEAFF.

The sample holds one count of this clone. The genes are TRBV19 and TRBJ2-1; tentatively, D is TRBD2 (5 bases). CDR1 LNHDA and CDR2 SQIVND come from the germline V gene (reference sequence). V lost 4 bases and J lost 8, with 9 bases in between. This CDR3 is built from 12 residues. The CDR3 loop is CASSTSGYEQFF. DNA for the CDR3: TGTGCCAGTAGTACGTCGGGGTATGAGCAGTTCTTC.

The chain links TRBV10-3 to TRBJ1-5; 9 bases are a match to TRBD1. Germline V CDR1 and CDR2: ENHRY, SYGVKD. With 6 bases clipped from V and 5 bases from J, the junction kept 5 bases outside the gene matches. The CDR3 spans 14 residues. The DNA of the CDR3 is TGTGCCATCAGGAAACAGGGGGCTGATCAGCCCCAGCATTTT. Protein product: CAIRKQGADQPQHF.

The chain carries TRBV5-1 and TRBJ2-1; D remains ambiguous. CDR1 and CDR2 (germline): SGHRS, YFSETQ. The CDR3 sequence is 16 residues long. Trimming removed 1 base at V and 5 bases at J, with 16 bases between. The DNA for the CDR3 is TGCGCCAGCAGCTTGACAGCTCATACCGATAACAATGAGCAGTTCTTC. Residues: CASSLTAHTDNNEQFF.